These 31 T cell receptor beta chains were all obtained from the same sample, sequenced in a study of preoperative IRX-2 immunotherapy in early breast cancer. Treatment given: preoperative locoregional IRX-2 cytokine immunotherapy. Assay: immunoSEQ multiplex PCR; the TCRdb copy retains only in-frame clones and omits some. The table shows 4,000 or so clones, with about two thirds occurring only once. The sequencing used tumor tissue, collected after IRX-2 immunotherapy. Receptors were obtained from a human donor with breast cancer.

The chain joins TRBV7-1 to TRBJ2-6; D unclear. TRBV7-1 qualifies as an ORF whose function is uncertain. This CDR3 contains 16 residues. The V gene lost 3 bases and the J gene lost 2 bases, with 11 bases spanning the gap. For the CDR3, the DNA is TGTGCCAGCAGCTCGCTCGCAGGAGCTGGGGCCAACGTCCTGACTTTC. Translating gives CASSSLAGAGANVLTF.

V and J are TRBV5-1 and TRBJ2-2, with TRBD1 identical over 7 bases. The CDR3 length is 16 residues. CDR1 is SGHRS, CDR2 YFSETQ, per germline. V was pared by 2 bases and J by 4 bases, with 8 bases of the junction left unmatched. The CDR3 DNA sequence: TGCGCCAGCAGCTTAGATAGGGGGCCGGGCACCGGGGAGCTGTTTTTT. This sequence encodes CASSLDRGPGTGELFF.

V and J are TRBV6-8 and TRBJ1-3, with D perhaps TRBD1 (6 bases). Germline V gene sequence: CDR1 MNHGY, CDR2 SAAAGT. There are 15 residues in the CDR3. V shed 2 bases and J shed 4 bases, with 12 bases lying between them. The CDR3 nucleotides read TGTGCCAGCAGTTACCTACAGGGAGCCGGAAACACCATATATTTT. Translation: CASSYLQGAGNTIYF.

The rearrangement uses TRBV11-3 and TRBJ2-3, with 13 nucleotides matching TRBD2. With 1 base clipped from V and 4 bases from J, the junction kept 2 bases outside the gene matches. The CDR3 consists of 16 residues. The germline V gene has CDR1 SGHNT and CDR2 YENEEA. The CDR3 region has the DNA TGTGCCAGCAGCTTAGGACTAGCGGGAGGATCAGATACGCAGTATTTT. This encodes CASSLGLAGGSDTQYF.

V and J are TRBV6-8 and TRBJ1-2, with D perhaps matching TRBD1 (6 bases). Germline V gives CDR1 MNHGY, CDR2 SAAAGT. The CDR3 is 16 residues long. V lost 6 bases and J lost 3, with 20 bases in between. This CDR3 reads CASSLLGGVTYYGYTF. As DNA, the CDR3 is TGTGCCAGCAGCCTCCTGGGGGGCGTCACTTACTATGGCTACACCTTC.

The rearrangement links TRBV6-8 to TRBJ2-7, with D perhaps being TRBD1 or TRBD2 (6 bases each). Trimming took 4 bases from V and 1 from J, leaving 14 bases between them. Looked up from germline, CDR1 is MNHGY and CDR2 is SAAAGT. The CDR3 covers 15 residues. DNA for the CDR3: TGTGCCAGCAGTTCGACGACTAGGGGGTCCTACGAGCAGTACTTC. It codes for CASSSTTRGSYEQYF.

There are a few counts of this clone. The chain combines TRBV11-3 with TRBJ2-2, with D possibly TRBD2 on 6 matching bases. Per the germline V gene, CDR1 is SGHNT and CDR2 is YENEEA. This CDR3 is 16 amino acids long. V lost 6 bases to trimming and J lost 0 bases, with 14 bases between them. The CDR3 DNA is TGTGCCAGCAGTTCATCCGGGACTGCGAACACCGGGGAGCTGTTTTTT. This gives the protein CASSSSGTANTGELFF.

The CDR3 DNA sequence: TGCAGCGTCATGGGGGGAGTTAGTTACAATGAGCAGTTCTTC. This sequence encodes CSVMGGVSYNEQFF. V gene TRBV29-1 combines with J gene TRBJ2-1, with a possible D match to TRBD2 (6 bases). There are 14 residues in the CDR3. V lost 6 bases and J lost 4, with 16 bases in between. Germline CDR1 reads SQVTM; CDR2 reads ANQGSEA.

The chain combines TRBV6-8 with TRBJ1-2; 9 bases map to TRBD1. CDR1 and CDR2 (germline): MNHGY, SAAAGT. V trimming: 7 bases; J trimming: 2 bases; junction bases outside the gene matches: 11. CDR3 length: 16 residues. The CDR3, as DNA: TGTGCCAGCACCTGGGACAGGGCGGGGATCAACTATGGCTACACCTTC. Translation: CASTWDRAGINYGYTF.

This chain uses TRBV11-3 with TRBJ2-1, with D uncertain. This CDR3 is 17 amino acids long. Trimming left V 5 bases short and J 0 bases short, with 17 bases between. CDR1 and CDR2 (germline): SGHNT, YENEEA. CDR3 protein: CASSIHRAYSSYNEQFF. DNA for the CDR3: TGTGCCAGCAGCATCCACCGAGCGTATAGCTCCTACAATGAGCAGTTCTTC. The variable domain in full, with the rest retrieved from reference TRBV11-3 and TRBJ2-1, is EAGVVQSPRYKIIEKKQPVAFWCNPISGHNTLYWYLQNLGQGPELLIRYENEEAVDDSQLPKDRFSAERLKGVDSTLKIQPAELGDSAVYLCASSIHRAYSSYNEQFFGPGTRLTVL.

The chain links TRBV6-8 to TRBJ1-4; 10 bases fit TRBD1. The trim removed 0 bases at V and 5 bases at J, leaving 3 bases unmatched. Germline CDR1 and CDR2: MNHGY and SAAAGT. The CDR3 runs 16 residues. The CDR3, as DNA: TGTGCCAGCAGTTACTCTACGGACAGGGGGAATGAAAAACTGTTTTTT. It specifies CASSYSTDRGNEKLFF.

This clone was observed a single time. The chain recombines TRBV30 with TRBJ2-6, with 8 bases that match TRBD1. Trimming cost V 3 bases and J 3 bases; bases outside gene matches: 16. Looked up from germline, CDR1 is GTSNPN and CDR2 is SVGIG (reference sequence). The CDR3 sequence is 19 residues long. The CDR3 nucleotides are TGTGCCTGGAGCACCCCTTGGACAGGGTTCCCTAGTGGGGCCAACGTCCTGACTTTC. Translation gives CAWSTPWTGFPSGANVLTF.

The V gene is TRBV19, the J gene TRBJ2-3, with 8 bases aligning to TRBD2. The germline V gene encodes CDR1 LNHDA and CDR2 SQIVND (reference sequence). The ends lost 2 bases at V and 0 bases at J; junction bases unmatched: 4. The CDR3 sequence is 16 residues long. This CDR3 is CASSILSGTSTDTQYF. The CDR3 DNA is TGTGCCAGTAGTATACTTAGCGGGACTAGCACAGATACGCAGTATTTT.

This clone occurred a few times. J is TRBJ2-3 and V is TRBV11-3, with a tentative D call TRBD2 (5 bases). V gave up 5 bases and J gave up 0 bases, with 15 bases separating them. Germline CDR1 SGHNT, CDR2 YENEEA. CDR3 length equals 16 residues. This CDR3 is CASSPIGWTSTDTQYF. The CDR3 DNA sequence: TGTGCCAGCAGCCCGATCGGCTGGACTAGCACAGATACGCAGTATTTT.

The chain uses TRBV11-3 and TRBJ2-3; 9 bases are shared with TRBD1. The V and J ends lost 5 bases and 3 bases, in that order; junction bases with no gene match: 12. Germline loops: CDR1 SGHNT, CDR2 YENEEA. This CDR3 contains 17 residues. The chain's CDR3 is CASSRQSGQGSTDTQYF. CDR3 sequence (DNA): TGTGCCAGCAGCCGACAATCGGGACAGGGATCGACAGATACGCAGTATTTT.

The chain combines TRBV19 with TRBJ1-3; D not certain. The germline V and J ends were trimmed by 5 bases and 2 bases, with 10 bases remaining between them. CDR3 size: 14 residues. The V gene's germline CDR1 is LNHDA and CDR2 SQIVND (reference sequence). The CDR3 loop is CASSHGPPGNTIYF. The CDR3 DNA sequence: TGTGCCAGTAGTCACGGGCCCCCTGGAAACACCATATATTTT.

This chain links TRBV29-1 with TRBJ1-1; 8 bases match TRBD1. Germline loops: CDR1 SQVTM, CDR2 ANQGSEA. V was clipped by 3 bases and J by 5 bases; unmatched bases: 5. The CDR3 runs 13 residues. This CDR3 is CSVDQGALTEAFF. The DNA for the CDR3 is TGCAGCGTTGATCAGGGGGCGCTTACTGAAGCTTTCTTT.

The rearrangement uses TRBV28 and TRBJ1-2; 7 bases align to TRBD1. CDR1 is MDHEN, CDR2 SYDVKM, per germline. The ends lost 2 bases at V and 2 bases at J; junction bases unmatched: 14. There are 18 residues in the CDR3. CDR3 sequence: CASSLILGLGTENYGYTF. In DNA form, the CDR3 reads TGTGCCAGCAGTTTAATACTCGGTTTGGGGACAGAAAACTATGGCTACACCTTC.

V is TRBV11-3 and J is TRBJ2-1; 9 positions agree with TRBD2. Germline trimming cut 5 bases from V and 5 bases from J; bases unmatched to any gene: 7. The V gene's germline CDR1 is SGHNT and CDR2 YENEEA. The CDR3 totals 15 residues. Here the CDR3 DNA reads TGTGCCAGCAGCCCCCTAGCGGGATATGACAATGAGCAGTTCTTC. As protein: CASSPLAGYDNEQFF.

The chain carries TRBV5-1 and TRBJ1-5; the D gene is possibly TRBD1 (5 bases). This CDR3 spans 15 amino acids. V lost 0 bases and J lost 1, with 8 bases in between. Per the germline V gene, CDR1 is SGHRS and CDR2 is YFSETQ. The CDR3 protein is CASSLGGLSNQPQHF. CDR3 coding DNA: TGCGCCAGCAGCTTGGGGGGCCTGAGCAATCAGCCCCAGCATTTT.

The chain employs TRBV11-1 and TRBJ2-3; TRBD2 agrees at 9 bases. V was clipped by 6 bases and J by 3 bases; unmatched bases: 10. Germline V gives CDR1 SGHAT, CDR2 FQDESV (reference sequence). The CDR3 length is 16 residues. CDR3 bases: TGTGCCAGCAGAGGGTTGCGGGAGGGCCTGACAGATACGCAGTATTTT. Translating gives CASRGLREGLTDTQYF.

This clone is a singleton in its sample. The rearrangement joins TRBV6-8 to TRBJ2-7, with TRBD1 matching over 9 bases. The junction had 7 bases not matched to a gene; V was cut back by 2 bases and J by 5 bases. The CDR3 contains 15 residues. Germline CDR1 is MNHGY and CDR2 is SAAAGT. The CDR3 here is CASSYTGTGSNEQYF. The CDR3 coding sequence is TGTGCCAGCAGTTACACCGGGACAGGGTCCAACGAGCAGTACTTC.

The chain recombines TRBV18 with TRBJ1-2; a possible D gene is TRBD1 (6 bases). Trimming cost V 2 bases and J 0 bases, with 13 bases left between them. The CDR3 has 16 residues. Germline V gene sequence: CDR1 KGHSH, CDR2 LQKENI. The CDR3 bases are TGTGCCAGCTCACCAATTCAACAGGGAACTAACTATGGCTACACCTTC. Protein: CASSPIQQGTNYGYTF.

J is TRBJ2-3 and V is TRBV14; weak D call: TRBD1 (5 bases). The germline CDR1 and CDR2 sequences are SGHDN and FVKESK. The CDR3 sequence is 16 residues long. With 1 base removed from V and 0 bases from J, the gap between germline ends came to 11 bases. The CDR3: CASSQANRRSTDTQYF. The CDR3 nucleotides are TGTGCCAGCAGCCAAGCGAACAGGCGGAGCACAGATACGCAGTATTTT.

V is TRBV5-1 and J is TRBJ2-5, with 8 bases that match TRBD1. CDR1 and CDR2 (germline): SGHRS, YFSETQ. This CDR3 has 14 amino acids. The V segment lost 4 bases and the J segment 5 bases; nucleotides outside the gene matches: 7. The CDR3 reads CASSQGQARETQYF. CDR3 coding DNA: TGCGCCAGCAGCCAGGGACAGGCAAGGGAGACCCAGTACTTC.

This clone has only a few counts. The rearrangement links TRBV19 to TRBJ2-1; TRBD2 aligns across 9 bases. V lost 7 bases to trimming and J lost 9 bases; unmatched junction nucleotides: 7. Germline loops: CDR1 LNHDA, CDR2 SQIVND (reference sequence). This CDR3 contains 13 residues. CDR3 region: CASNPSLAGEQFF. The DNA for the CDR3 is TGTGCCAGTAACCCTTCACTAGCGGGTGAGCAGTTCTTC.

The chain is built from TRBV6-8 and TRBJ2-5; D might be TRBD2 (5 bases). Trimming left V 7 bases short and J 1 base short, with 22 bases between. The CDR3 length is 17 residues. Germline assignment: CDR1 MNHGY and CDR2 SAAAGT. This CDR3 reads CASTKRSKDYFQETQYF. The DNA for the CDR3 is TGTGCCAGCACCAAACGGTCGAAAGACTACTTCCAAGAGACCCAGTACTTC.

This sequence joins TRBV6-8 and TRBJ1-5, with 8 bases that match TRBD1. CDR1 is MNHGY, CDR2 SAAAGT, per germline. V trimming: 2 bases; J trimming: 0 bases; junction bases outside the gene matches: 24. The CDR3 covers 23 residues. The CDR3 reads CASSYTLPTVRTGQMLSNQPQHF. The CDR3 DNA is TGTGCCAGCAGTTACACCCTTCCAACCGTAAGGACAGGGCAAATGCTTAGCAATCAGCCCCAGCATTTT.

This chain connects TRBV6-8 to TRBJ2-7, with 8 nucleotides matching TRBD2. The CDR3 loop spans 16 amino acids. V was pared by 5 bases and J by 2 bases, with 11 bases of the junction left unmatched. The V gene's germline CDR1 is MNHGY and CDR2 SAAAGT. The CDR3 DNA is TGTGCCAGCAGTACCGCCAGTAGCGGGATCCCCTACGAGCAGTACTTC. This encodes CASSTASSGIPYEQYF.

The genes are TRBV6-8 and TRBJ2-7; D possibly uses TRBD1 or TRBD2 (5 bases each). The V end lost 6 bases, the J end lost 7 bases, and 25 bases lay between the germline ends. The CDR3 is 16 residues long. CDR1 is MNHGY, CDR2 SAAAGT, per germline. The CDR3 is CASSSLPPGPFLEQYF. The CDR3 nucleotides read TGTGCCAGCAGCTCCCTACCCCCGGGACCATTCTTGGAGCAGTACTTC.

The chain recombines TRBV7-1 with TRBJ2-3; D not certain. TRBV7-1 is marked as an open reading frame, function uncertain. V was cut by 4 bases and J by 6 bases, with 17 bases left in between. This CDR3 has 15 residues. DNA for the CDR3: TGTGCCAGCAGCTTAGGTACGGATGTTCGCGATACGCAGTATTTT. Amino acid sequence: CASSLGTDVRDTQYF.